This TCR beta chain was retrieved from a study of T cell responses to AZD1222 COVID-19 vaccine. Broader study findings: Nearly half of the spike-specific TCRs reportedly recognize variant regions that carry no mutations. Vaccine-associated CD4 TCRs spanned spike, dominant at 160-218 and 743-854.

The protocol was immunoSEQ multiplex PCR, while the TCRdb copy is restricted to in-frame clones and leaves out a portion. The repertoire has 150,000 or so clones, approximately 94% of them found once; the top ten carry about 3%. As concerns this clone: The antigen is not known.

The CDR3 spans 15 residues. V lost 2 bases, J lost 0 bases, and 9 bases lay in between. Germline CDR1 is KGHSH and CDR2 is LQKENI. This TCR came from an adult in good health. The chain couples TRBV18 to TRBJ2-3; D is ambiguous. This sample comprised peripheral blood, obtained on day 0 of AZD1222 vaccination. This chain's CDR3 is CASSPSSYSTDTQYF. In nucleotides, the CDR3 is TGTGCCAGCTCACCATCCAGCTATAGCACAGATACGCAGTATTTT.